Presented here are 15 T cell receptor beta chains from one specimen sequenced in a study of T cell responses to AZD1222 COVID-19 vaccine. Generated by immunoSEQ multiplex PCR, the TCRdb table keeps only in-frame clones and is missing some. The sample carries 130,000 or so clones, more than 90% recorded once. The sample consisted of peripheral blood, taken 28 days after the second AZD1222 dose. These receptors were obtained from an adult who received the AZD1222 COVID-19 vaccine.

The chain uses TRBV2 and TRBJ1-6, with D tentatively TRBD1 (5 bases). The V gene's germline CDR1 is SNHLY and CDR2 FYNNEI. V was pared by 3 bases and J by 7 bases, with 19 bases between. This CDR3 comprises 17 residues. CDR3 DNA: TGTGCCAGCAGTGATCTCGGGGGACCTATGGGAAATTCACCCCTCCACTTT. Its protein is CASSDLGGPMGNSPLHF.

This chain links TRBV6-1 with TRBJ1-1; D call uncertain. The V gene's germline CDR1 is MNHNS and CDR2 SASEGT. The CDR3 loop spans 13 amino acids. Trimming stripped 0 bases from V and 9 bases from J, with 11 bases between. CDR3 sequence reads: CASSEAESGKAFF. The CDR3 region has the DNA TGTGCCAGCAGTGAAGCGGAGAGCGGGAAAGCTTTCTTT.

The chain employs TRBV4-1 and TRBJ1-5; 7 nucleotides match TRBD1. The germline V gene encodes CDR1 MGHRA and CDR2 YSYEKL. V shed 4 bases and J 6 bases; nucleotides not matched to a gene: 9. This CDR3 has 15 residues. The CDR3 loop is CASSLMGQGGQPQHF. The CDR3 DNA reads as TGCGCCAGCAGCCTCATGGGGCAGGGGGGTCAGCCCCAGCATTTT.

The rearrangement links TRBV18 to TRBJ1-1; D gene ambiguous. The V and J ends lost 0 bases and 1 base respectively, with 3 bases between them. CDR1 and CDR2 from the germline V gene are KGHSH and LQKENI. CDR3 length equals 13 residues. This CDR3 is CASSPPWNTEAFF. The CDR3 DNA sequence: TGTGCCAGCTCACCACCTTGGAACACTGAAGCTTTCTTT.

This chain connects TRBV6-1 to TRBJ1-5; 7 bases agree with TRBD1. Unmatched junction bases numbered 6, after V lost 2 bases and J lost 2 bases. This CDR3 spans 16 amino acids. Germline CDR1 reads MNHNS; CDR2 reads SASEGT. In DNA form, the CDR3 reads TGTGCCAGCAGTGAATTCACAGGGGCGGGCAATCAGCCCCAGCATTTT. This encodes CASSEFTGAGNQPQHF.

The chain joins TRBV12-3 or TRBV12-4 to TRBJ2-3; D not certain. Deletions cut 3 bases from V and 4 bases from J, with 8 bases between. CDR3 size: 13 residues. The CDR3 reads CASSFVVSDTQYF. The CDR3 coding sequence is TGTGCCAGCAGTTTTGTCGTCTCAGATACGCAGTATTTT.

V is TRBV18 and J is TRBJ1-5; 8 bases fit TRBD1. V gave up 3 bases and J gave up 2 bases; unmatched junction bases: 6. The CDR3 loop spans 16 amino acids. The V gene's germline CDR1 is KGHSH and CDR2 LQKENI. The CDR3 here is CASSPRTGTGNQPQHF. For the CDR3, the DNA is TGTGCCAGCTCACCGAGGACAGGGACGGGCAATCAGCCCCAGCATTTT.

The chain has TRBV5-1 and TRBJ1-1; unclear D gene. CDR1 is SGHRS, CDR2 YFSETQ, per germline. V lost 10 bases and J lost 0, with 13 bases in between. The CDR3 has 13 amino acids. CDR3 amino acids: CASHREVNTEAFF. The CDR3, as DNA: TGCGCCTCCCATCGGGAGGTGAACACTGAAGCTTTCTTT.

The rearrangement joins TRBV12-5 to TRBJ1-5, with a weak D call TRBD1 (5 bases). Trimming took 8 bases from V and 0 from J, leaving 11 bases between them. The germline V gene has CDR1 LGHNT and CDR2 FRNRAP. The CDR3 is 14 residues long. The CDR3 spells CASLGVNSNQPQHF. DNA of the CDR3: TGTGCTAGTCTGGGGGTGAATAGCAATCAGCCCCAGCATTTT.

The CDR3 coding sequence is TGTGCCAGTAGTAAACAGGGTGTCGGTCGAAGATCTGAAGCTTTCTTT. This translates into CASSKQGVGRRSEAFF. The rearrangement links TRBV19 to TRBJ1-1, with D possibly being TRBD1 (6 bases). V dropped 4 bases and J dropped 6 bases, with 21 bases sitting between them. Germline CDR1 is LNHDA and CDR2 is SQIVND (reference sequence). This CDR3 has 16 residues.

The chain recombines TRBV6-2 or TRBV6-3 with TRBJ1-1, with a possible D match to TRBD1 (6 bases). CDR3 size: 12 residues. Germline V gene sequence: CDR1 MNHEY, CDR2 SVGEGT. V gave up 1 base and J gave up 10 bases, with 10 bases separating them. CDR3 nucleotides: TGTGCCAGCAGTTACTACAGGGAAGCAGCTTTCTTT. Its translation is CASSYYREAAFF.

The V call is TRBV4-3, the J call TRBJ2-1; TRBD2 matches 7 bases. This CDR3 is built from 16 residues. The junction had 16 bases not matched to a gene; V was cut back by 4 bases and J by 10 bases. The germline V gene has CDR1 LGHNA and CDR2 YSLEER. The CDR3 DNA is TGCGCCAGCAGCCCTCAGGAGGGACTAAGATCCGGGGAGCAGTTCTTC. Amino acid sequence: CASSPQEGLRSGEQFF.

The V and J genes are TRBV30 and TRBJ1-2; no definite D call. The germline V and J ends were trimmed by 1 base and 6 bases, with 3 bases remaining between them. The CDR3 has 10 amino acids. The germline CDR1 and CDR2 sequences are GTSNPN and SVGIG (reference sequence). The CDR3 loop is CAWSANGYTF. The CDR3 DNA reads TGTGCCTGGAGTGCTAATGGCTACACCTTC.

This chain connects TRBV27 to TRBJ2-7; 11 bases line up with TRBD2. J gave up 1 base and V 5 bases, and 4 bases lay outside the gene matches. There are 15 residues in the CDR3. Germline values: CDR1 MNHEY, CDR2 SMNVEV (reference sequence). CDR3 nucleotides: TGTGCCAGCAGTACACTAGCGGGAGCGTCCTACGAGCAGTACGTC. This sequence encodes CASSTLAGASYEQYV.

The rearrangement links TRBV7-9 to TRBJ2-7; 12 bases fit TRBD2. Trimming took 6 bases from V and 7 from J; bases not matched to a gene: 10. Germline V lookup: CDR1 SEHNR, CDR2 FQNEAQ (reference sequence). The CDR3 is made up of 15 amino acids. CDR3 sequence: CASSSQGLAGYEQYF. CDR3 DNA sequence: TGTGCCAGCAGTTCCCAGGGACTAGCGGGTTATGAGCAGTACTTC.